This T cell receptor (beta chain) was found in a study of technical replicates of blood from a handful of donors. Measured with immunoSEQ multiplex PCR; TCRdb has only the in-frame clones, and not every one. This sample yields some 60,000 clones, of which around 87% are seen a single time; around 4.9% belongs to the top ten. V lost 5 bases and J lost 7, with 17 bases in between. Germline CDR1 is SGHAT and CDR2 is FQDESV (reference sequence). The CDR3 contains 14 residues. V is TRBV11-1 and J is TRBJ2-5, with D perhaps matching TRBD1 (6 bases). Sequences were obtained from PBMCs. The clonotype comes from a human donor in good health. Some clones in this sample may be carry-over from other donors' samples. The DNA of the CDR3 is TGTGCCAGCAGCCGAGACCAGGGGCGTGGGACCCAGTACTTC. This encodes CASSRDQGRGTQYF.